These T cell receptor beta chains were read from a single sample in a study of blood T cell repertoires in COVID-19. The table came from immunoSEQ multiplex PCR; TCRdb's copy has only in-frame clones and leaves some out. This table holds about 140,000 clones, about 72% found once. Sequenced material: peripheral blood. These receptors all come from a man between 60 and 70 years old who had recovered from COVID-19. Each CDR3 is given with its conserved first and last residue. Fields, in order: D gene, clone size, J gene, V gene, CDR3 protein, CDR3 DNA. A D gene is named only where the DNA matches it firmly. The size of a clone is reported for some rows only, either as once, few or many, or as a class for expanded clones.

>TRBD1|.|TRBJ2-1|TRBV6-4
CASSREPGQGSNEQFF
TGTGCCAGCAGCAGGGAACCGGGACAGGGCTCAAATGAGCAGTTCTTC
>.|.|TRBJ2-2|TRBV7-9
CASSKGTGGVVGELFF
TGTGCCAGCAGCAAAGGGACCGGCGGGGTGGTCGGGGAGCTGTTTTTT
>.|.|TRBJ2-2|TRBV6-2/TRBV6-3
CASSWQEDTGELFF
TGTGCCAGCAGTTGGCAGGAGGACACCGGGGAGCTGTTTTTT
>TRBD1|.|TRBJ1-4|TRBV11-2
CASSDWTGTNEKLFF
TGTGCCAGCAGCGACTGGACAGGGACTAATGAAAAACTGTTTTTT
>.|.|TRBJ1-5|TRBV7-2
CASSLETGRYSNQPQHF
TGTGCCAGCAGCTTAGAGACAGGCCGTTATAGCAATCAGCCCCAGCATTTT
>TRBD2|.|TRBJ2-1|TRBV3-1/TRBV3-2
CASSPRLAHNEQFF
TGTGCCAGCAGCCCGAGACTAGCGCATAATGAGCAGTTCTTC
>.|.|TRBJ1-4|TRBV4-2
CASSQGQGSEKLFF
TGTGCCAGCAGCCAAGGCCAGGGAAGTGAAAAACTGTTTTTT
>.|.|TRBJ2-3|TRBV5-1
CASSLASSANTDTQYF
TGCGCCAGCAGCTTGGCCTCTAGCGCCAACACAGATACGCAGTATTTT
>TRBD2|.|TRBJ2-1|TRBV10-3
CAARTSGRIGEQFF
TGTGCCGCCCGGACTAGCGGGAGGATAGGAGAGCAGTTCTTC
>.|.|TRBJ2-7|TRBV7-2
CASSLTASWYEQYF
TGTGCCAGCAGCTTAACTGCCTCCTGGTACGAGCAGTACTTC
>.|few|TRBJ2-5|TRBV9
CASSVGTALQTQYF
TGTGCCAGCAGCGTAGGGACAGCCCTCCAGACCCAGTACTTC
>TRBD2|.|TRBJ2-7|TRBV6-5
CASSLSGRYEQYF
TGTGCCAGCAGCCTTTCCGGGAGGTACGAGCAGTACTTC
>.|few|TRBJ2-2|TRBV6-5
CASSSNTGLTGELFF
TGTGCCAGCAGTTCCAATACCGGTCTCACCGGGGAGCTGTTTTTT
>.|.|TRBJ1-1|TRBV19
CASSKPTGRNTEAFF
TGTGCCAGTAGTAAACCTACAGGGAGGAACACTGAAGCTTTCTTT
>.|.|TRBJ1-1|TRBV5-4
CASSFSRRSTEAFF
TGTGCCAGCAGCTTCAGCCGGAGGTCCACTGAAGCTTTCTTT
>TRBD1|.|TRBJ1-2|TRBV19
CASSLDRGYGYTF
TGTGCCAGTAGTCTCGACAGGGGATATGGCTACACCTTC
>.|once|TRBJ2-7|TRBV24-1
CATSANNIPYEQYF
TGTGCCACCAGTGCAAACAACATACCCTACGAGCAGTACTTC
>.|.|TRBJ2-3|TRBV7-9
CASSSGGGTDTQYF
TGTGCCAGCAGCTCTGGCGGCGGGACGGATACGCAGTATTTT
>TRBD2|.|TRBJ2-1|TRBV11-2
CASSLGAGGLNEQFF
TGTGCCAGCAGTCTAGGGGCGGGGGGCTTGAATGAGCAGTTCTTC
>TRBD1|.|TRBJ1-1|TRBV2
CASKGTGVRITEAFF
TGTGCCAGCAAGGGGACAGGGGTTAGGATCACTGAAGCTTTCTTT
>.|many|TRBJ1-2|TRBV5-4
CASSLRQANYGYTF
TGTGCCAGCAGCTTGCGGCAGGCTAACTATGGCTACACCTTC
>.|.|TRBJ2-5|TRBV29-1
CSVRGSETQYF
TGCAGCGTCCGGGGGTCAGAGACCCAGTACTTC
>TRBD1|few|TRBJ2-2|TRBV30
CAWATGFANTGELFF
TGTGCCTGGGCGACAGGGTTTGCGAACACCGGGGAGCTGTTTTTT
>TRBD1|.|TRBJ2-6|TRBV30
CAWGPGGDGANVLTF
TGTGCCTGGGGACCAGGGGGCGATGGGGCCAACGTCCTGACTTTC
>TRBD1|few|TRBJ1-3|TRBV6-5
CASTQGAPSGNTIYF
TGTGCCAGCACCCAGGGGGCCCCCTCTGGAAACACCATATATTTT
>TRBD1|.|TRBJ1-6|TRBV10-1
CASTDTRQGRSPLHF
TGCGCCAGCACCGATACCCGACAGGGGAGGTCACCCCTCCACTTT
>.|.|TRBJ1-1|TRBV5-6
CASSAPRTTTEAFF
TGTGCCAGCAGCGCCCCGAGGACTACCACTGAAGCTTTCTTT
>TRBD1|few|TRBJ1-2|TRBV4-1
CASSQVRDRAHQNYGYTF
TGCGCCAGCAGCCAAGTCCGGGACAGGGCCCACCAAAACTATGGCTACACCTTC
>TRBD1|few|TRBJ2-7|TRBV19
CASSQDRGDEQYF
TGTGCCAGTAGTCAGGACAGGGGCGACGAGCAGTACTTC